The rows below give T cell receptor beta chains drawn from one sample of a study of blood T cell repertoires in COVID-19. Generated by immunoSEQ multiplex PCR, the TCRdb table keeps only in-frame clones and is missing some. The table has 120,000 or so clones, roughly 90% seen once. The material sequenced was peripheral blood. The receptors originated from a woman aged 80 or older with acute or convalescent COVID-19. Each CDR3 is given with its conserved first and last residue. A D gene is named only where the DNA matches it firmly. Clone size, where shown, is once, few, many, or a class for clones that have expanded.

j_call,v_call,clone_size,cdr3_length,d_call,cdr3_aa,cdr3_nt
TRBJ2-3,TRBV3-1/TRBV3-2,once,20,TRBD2,CASSRKRPGGGLSSADTQYF,TGTGCCAGCAGCCGTAAAAGACCGGGCGGGGGGCTCTCTAGTGCAGATACGCAGTATTTT
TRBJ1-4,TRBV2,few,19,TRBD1,CASSNPTGRVNRTNEKLFF,TGTGCCAGCAGCAACCCGACAGGGCGCGTGAACCGAACTAATGAAAAACTGTTTTTT
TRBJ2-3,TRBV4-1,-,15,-,CASSQDPAGAVAQYF,TGCGCCAGCAGCCAAGACCCAGCGGGCGCCGTGGCGCAGTATTTT
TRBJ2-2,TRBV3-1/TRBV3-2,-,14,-,CASSRRGGTGELFF,TGTGCCAGCAGCCGCAGGGGAGGGACCGGGGAGCTGTTTTTT
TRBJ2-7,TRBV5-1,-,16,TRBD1,CASSFSSGTGIYEQYF,TGCGCCAGCAGCTTTAGTTCTGGGACAGGGATCTACGAGCAGTACTTC
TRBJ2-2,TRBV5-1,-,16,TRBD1,CASSLAGGSSTGELFF,TGCGCCAGCAGCTTGGCAGGGGGCAGTAGCACCGGGGAGCTGTTTTTT
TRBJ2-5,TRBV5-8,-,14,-,CASSLRFRGETQYF,TGTGCCAGCAGCTTGAGGTTCAGGGGAGAGACCCAGTACTTC
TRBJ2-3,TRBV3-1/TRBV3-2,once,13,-,CASSQPSTDTQYF,TGTGCCAGCAGCCAACCGAGCACAGATACGCAGTATTTT
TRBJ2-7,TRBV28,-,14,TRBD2,CASSFVLAGGEQYF,TGTGCCAGCAGTTTTGTACTAGCGGGAGGGGAGCAGTACTTC
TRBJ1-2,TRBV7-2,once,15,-,CASSWGRASNYGYTF,TGTGCCAGCAGCTGGGGCAGGGCGTCTAACTATGGCTACACCTTC
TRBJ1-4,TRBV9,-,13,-,CASSGHRDEKLFF,TGTGCCAGCAGCGGCCACAGGGATGAAAAACTGTTTTTT
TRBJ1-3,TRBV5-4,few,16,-,CASSPFPEGAGNTIYF,TGTGCCAGCAGCCCCTTTCCCGAGGGTGCTGGAAACACCATATATTTT
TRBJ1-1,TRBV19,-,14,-,CASTRPDIDTEAFF,TGTGCCAGTACCCGACCGGACATCGACACTGAAGCTTTCTTT
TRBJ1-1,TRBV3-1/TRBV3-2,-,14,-,CASSQAVANTEAFF,TGTGCCAGCAGCCAAGCGGTAGCGAACACTGAAGCTTTCTTT
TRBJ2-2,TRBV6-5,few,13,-,CASRTGWTGELFF,TGTGCCAGCAGAACAGGGTGGACCGGGGAGCTGTTTTTT
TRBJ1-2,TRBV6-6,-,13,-,CASSSHESYGYTF,TGTGCCAGCAGTTCCCATGAGAGCTATGGCTACACCTTC
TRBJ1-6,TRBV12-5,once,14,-,CASGLGRLNSPLHF,TGTGCTAGTGGTTTAGGCAGGCTTAATTCACCCCTCCACTTT
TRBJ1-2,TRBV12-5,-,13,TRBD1,CASGLVTGVGYTF,TGTGCTAGTGGTTTGGTGACAGGGGTAGGCTACACCTTC
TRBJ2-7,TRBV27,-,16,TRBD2,CASSPTGLAGLYEQYF,TGTGCCAGCAGTCCGACCGGACTAGCGGGATTATACGAGCAGTACTTC
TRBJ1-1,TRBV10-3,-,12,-,CAISEPDTEAFF,TGTGCCATCAGTGAGCCAGACACTGAAGCTTTCTTT
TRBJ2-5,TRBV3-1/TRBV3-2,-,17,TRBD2,CASSQGISGGGEETQYF,TGTGCCAGCAGCCAAGGGATCTCGGGGGGAGGTGAAGAGACCCAGTACTTC
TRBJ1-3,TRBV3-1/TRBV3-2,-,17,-,CASSPGWGGTSGNTIYF,TGTGCCAGCAGCCCCGGCTGGGGGGGGACCTCTGGAAACACCATATATTTT
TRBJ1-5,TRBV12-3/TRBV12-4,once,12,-,CASSSGNQPQHF,TGTGCCAGCAGTTCAGGAAATCAGCCCCAGCATTTT
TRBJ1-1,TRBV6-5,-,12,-,CASSSPGAEAFF,TGTGCCAGCAGTTCCCCCGGGGCTGAAGCTTTCTTT
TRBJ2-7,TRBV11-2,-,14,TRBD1,CASSYRTGFNEQYF,TGTGCCAGCAGCTACCGGACAGGGTTCAACGAGCAGTACTTC
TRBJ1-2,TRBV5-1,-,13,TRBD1,CASSLGSGGGYTF,TGCGCCAGCAGCTTGGGGTCAGGGGGCGGCTACACCTTC
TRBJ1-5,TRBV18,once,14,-,CASSPRQGYQPQHF,TGTGCCAGCTCACCACGGCAGGGCTATCAGCCCCAGCATTTT
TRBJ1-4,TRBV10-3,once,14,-,CAISAGPGDEKLFF,TGTGCCATCAGTGCGGGACCAGGGGATGAAAAACTGTTTTTT
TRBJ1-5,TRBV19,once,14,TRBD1,CASSGRQGAGPQHF,TGTGCCAGTAGTGGCCGACAGGGTGCGGGGCCCCAGCATTTT
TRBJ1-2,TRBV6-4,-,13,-,CASSADAESGYTF,TGTGCCAGCAGTGCTGATGCAGAATCTGGCTACACCTTC
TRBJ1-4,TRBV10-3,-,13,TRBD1,CAIRGQGGEKLFF,TGTGCCATCAGGGGACAGGGAGGTGAAAAACTGTTTTTT
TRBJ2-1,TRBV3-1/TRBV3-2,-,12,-,CASSDQNNEQFF,TGTGCCAGCAGCGATCAGAACAATGAGCAGTTCTTC
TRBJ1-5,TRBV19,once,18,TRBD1,CASSKTGTGKVGSQPQHF,TGTGCCAGTAGTAAGACCGGGACAGGGAAGGTTGGAAGTCAGCCCCAGCATTTT
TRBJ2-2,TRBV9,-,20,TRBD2,CASSVDPGLAGGPITGELFF,TGTGCCAGCAGCGTAGACCCCGGACTAGCGGGAGGGCCGATCACCGGGGAGCTGTTTTTT
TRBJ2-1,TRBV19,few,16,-,CASSLDVASAYNEQFF,TGTGCCAGTAGCCTTGACGTGGCTAGCGCGTACAATGAGCAGTTCTTC
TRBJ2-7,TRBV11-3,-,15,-,CASSLSGSVSYEQYF,TGTGCCAGCAGTCTGAGCGGCAGCGTCTCCTACGAGCAGTACTTC
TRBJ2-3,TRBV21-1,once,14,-,CASSKGGSTDTQYF,TGTGCCAGCAGCAAAGGGGGCAGCACAGATACGCAGTATTTT
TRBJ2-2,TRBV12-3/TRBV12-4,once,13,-,CASDGLVTGELFF,TGTGCCAGCGACGGACTCGTAACCGGGGAGCTGTTTTTT
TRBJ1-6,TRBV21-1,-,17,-,CASSKLGGGLYNSPLHF,TGTGCCAGCAGCAAGTTAGGGGGCGGCCTCTATAATTCACCCCTCCACTTT
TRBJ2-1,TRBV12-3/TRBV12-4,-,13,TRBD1,CASRRGQGNEQFF,TGTGCCAGCAGACGCGGACAGGGCAATGAGCAGTTCTTC
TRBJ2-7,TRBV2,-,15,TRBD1,CASKPTGDRGHEQYF,TGTGCCAGCAAGCCCACCGGGGACAGGGGCCACGAGCAGTACTTC
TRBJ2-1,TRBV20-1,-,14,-,CSASNGPSYNEQFF,TGCAGTGCTAGTAACGGTCCCTCCTACAATGAGCAGTTCTTC
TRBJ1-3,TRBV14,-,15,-,CASSQVRSSGNTIYF,TGTGCCAGCAGCCAAGTCAGGTCCTCTGGAAACACCATATATTTT
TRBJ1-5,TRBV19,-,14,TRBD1,CASSRDRDDQPQHF,TGTGCCAGTTCTAGGGACAGGGATGATCAGCCCCAGCATTTT
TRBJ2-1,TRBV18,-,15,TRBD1,CASSPGQLSYNEQFF,TGTGCCAGCTCACCGGGACAGCTTTCCTACAATGAGCAGTTCTTC
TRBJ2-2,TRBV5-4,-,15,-,CASSLKGANTGELFF,TGTGCCAGCAGCTTGAAAGGGGCGAACACCGGGGAGCTGTTTTTT
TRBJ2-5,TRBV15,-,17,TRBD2,CATSRGPPASGVETQYF,TGTGCCACCAGCAGAGGCCCCCCCGCTAGCGGGGTAGAGACCCAGTACTTC
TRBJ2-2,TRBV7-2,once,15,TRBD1,CASSYRDRAPGELFF,TGTGCCAGCAGTTACCGGGACAGGGCCCCCGGGGAGCTGTTTTTT